The present T cell receptor (beta chain) was sequenced within a study of graft-versus-host responses after intestinal transplantation. The authors plated around 200,000 CFSE-labeled responder cells with around 200,000 irradiated, violet-dye-labeled stimulator cells. Sorted cells were CFSE-low CD3+CD4+ or CD3+CD8+ proliferating responders. Whole-study results and caveats: Recipient marrow showed GvH clones, some seen first in ileum or blood.

V lost 1 base to trimming and J lost 3 bases, with 10 bases between them. The CDR3 spans 14 residues. Germline CDR1 and CDR2: MGHRA and YSYEKL. Assay: immunoSEQ multiplex PCR; the TCRdb copy retains only in-frame clones and omits some. The sample records approximately 4,600 clones, 25% to 30% being singletons. The receptor comes from a human patient who received an intestinal transplant. Here the sequenced sample was alloreactive CD8+ T cells from a mixed lymphocyte reaction culture, taken before intestinal transplant. Sample subset: CFSE-low proliferating T cells sorted from approximately 6-day pre-transplant mixed lymphocyte reaction (GvH or HvG direction). The chain links TRBV4-1 to TRBJ2-7, with D possibly being TRBD2 (5 bases). CDR3 coding DNA: TGCGCCAGCAGCCAAGTGTCCAGCGGCTACGAGCAGTACTTC. Amino acids: CASSQVSSGYEQYF.